This TCR beta chain is from a study of CD8+CD57+ T cells in acquired aplastic anemia. Patients picked for sequencing had shown CD8+CD57+ cell expansion detected by flow cytometry. Profiles of TCR beta VDJ and CDR3 were generated from a genomic DNA template. TCRdb reprocessed the reads via MiXCR and lists one record per CDR3 protein. Of under 350,000 distinct CDR3 sequences in the sample, 45% to 65% were seen once. The source of this sequence is a human donor with aplastic anemia. The sample was sorted CD4+, CD8+, or CD8+CD57+ T cells (not recorded which) from PBMCs.

The CDR3 loop is CASTLDGRGDSPLHF. The CDR3 nucleotides read TGTGCCAGCACCCTAGACGGCAGGGGGGATTCACCCCTCCACTTT. The J gene is TRBJ1-6, the V gene TRBV7-9; 7 bases match TRBD1. CDR1 and CDR2 from the germline V gene are SEHNR and FQNEAQ (reference sequence). J was trimmed by 8 bases and V by 7 bases; bases with no gene match: 11. This CDR3 comprises 15 residues.